The rows below give T cell receptor beta chains drawn from one sample of a study of T cell repertoires in cytomegalovirus infection. TCRdb reprocessed the reads via MiXCR and lists one record per CDR3 protein. The sample includes nearly 450,000 distinct CDR3 sequences, roughly 30% of them seen just once. Sequencing input: PBMCs. Receptors originate from a human donor in good health (CMV status not recorded). Some clones in this sample may be carry-over from other donors' samples. The CDR3 runs from the conserved cysteine through the conserved F or W. A D gene is named only where the DNA matches it firmly. Only part of the rows carry a size: once, few, many, or a class if the clone is expanded.

V gene	D gene	J gene	clone size	CDR3 protein	CDR3 DNA
TRBV7-2	TRBD2	TRBJ2-1	many	CASSARTSGEQFF	TGTGCCAGCAGCGCCCGGACTAGCGGTGAGCAGTTCTTC
TRBV6-6	NA	TRBJ1-5	few	CASSLPRLQPQHF	TGTGCCAGCAGCCTCCCTCGTCTTCAGCCCCAGCATTTT
TRBV27	TRBD2	TRBJ2-3	NA	CASSKLGLAGFTDTQYF	TGTGCCAGCAGTAAACTCGGACTAGCGGGGTTCACAGATACGCAGTATTTT
TRBV15	NA	TRBJ1-5	NA	CATSSGTGIDQPQHF	TGTGCCACCAGCAGCGGTACAGGGATCGATCAGCCCCAGCATTTT
TRBV12-3/TRBV12-4	NA	TRBJ1-6	NA	CASSFQGGSSPLHF	TGTGCCAGCAGTTTTCAGGGTGGTAGTTCACCCCTCCACTTT
TRBV6-2/TRBV6-3	NA	TRBJ2-7	once	CARSYAGDEQYF	TGTGCCCGCAGTTACGCTGGTGACGAGCAGTACTTC
TRBV7-3	NA	TRBJ2-3	NA	CASGVDTDTQYF	TGTGCCAGCGGGGTAGATACAGATACGCAGTATTTT
TRBV7-8	NA	TRBJ2-6	many	CASSLASVFGANVLTF	TGTGCCAGCAGCTTAGCGTCGGTCTTTGGGGCCAACGTCCTGACTTTC
TRBV11-2	TRBD1	TRBJ1-4	NA	CASSIGTGGKLFF	TGTGCCAGCAGCATTGGGACAGGGGGAAAACTGTTTTTT
TRBV6-1	TRBD1	TRBJ2-5	many	CASSKQGPPQETQYF	TGTGCCAGCAGTAAACAGGGGCCCCCTCAAGAGACCCAGTACTTC
TRBV7-6	NA	TRBJ2-7	many	CASSLESGGNEQYF	TGTGCCAGCAGCTTAGAATCAGGGGGGAACGAGCAGTACTTC
TRBV12-3/TRBV12-4	NA	TRBJ1-1	NA	CASSLFAEAFF	TGTGCCAGCAGTCTTTTCGCCGAAGCTTTCTTT
TRBV4-1	NA	TRBJ1-3	NA	CASSQLSGNTIYF	TGCGCCAGCAGCCAACTCTCTGGAAACACCATATATTTT
TRBV12-3/TRBV12-4	NA	TRBJ2-7	many	CASSFSFWDEQYF	TGTGCCAGCAGTTTTAGCTTTTGGGACGAGCAGTACTTC
TRBV4-3	NA	TRBJ2-7	few	CASSQGRGGLPYEQYF	TGCGCCAGCAGCCAAGGGAGGGGGGGGCTTCCCTACGAGCAGTACTTC
TRBV20-1	TRBD2	TRBJ2-1	once	CSAISGGRANEQFF	TGCAGTGCTATTAGCGGGGGGCGAGCTAATGAGCAGTTCTTC